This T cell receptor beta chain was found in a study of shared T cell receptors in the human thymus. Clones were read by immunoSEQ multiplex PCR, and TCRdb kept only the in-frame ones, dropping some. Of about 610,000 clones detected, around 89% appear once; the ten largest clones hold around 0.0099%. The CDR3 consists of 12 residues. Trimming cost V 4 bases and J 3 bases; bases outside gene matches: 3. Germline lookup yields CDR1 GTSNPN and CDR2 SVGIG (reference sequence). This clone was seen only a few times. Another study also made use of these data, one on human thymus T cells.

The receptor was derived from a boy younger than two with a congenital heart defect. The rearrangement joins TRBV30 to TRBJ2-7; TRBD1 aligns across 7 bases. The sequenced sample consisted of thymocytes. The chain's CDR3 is CAWIRDSYEQYF. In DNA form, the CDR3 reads TGTGCCTGGATTCGGGACAGCTACGAGCAGTACTTC.